This T cell receptor beta chain comes out of a study of regulatory T cells in long-lasting Graves disease. Germline values: CDR1 MNHEY, CDR2 SMNVEV (reference sequence). Deletions cut 4 bases from V and 5 bases from J, with 14 bases between. The CDR3 has 14 residues. This clonotype appeared many times. According to the study, TCR beta libraries were built with iRepertoire HTBI primers and CDR3-region Arm-PCR. TCRdb redid the calling of the multiplex PCR reads with MiXCR, one entry per CDR3 protein. This repertoire shows almost 350,000 distinct CDR3 sequences, roughly 21% found once; its top ten account for 25% to 35%. Specified time point: persistent/refractory GD, antithyroid drugs over 5 years with positive TRAb. The TCR library used RNA extracted from PBMCs.

The V call is TRBV27, the J call TRBJ2-5; D perhaps matches TRBD1 (5 bases). The input for sequencing was peripheral blood mononuclear cells (PBMCs), taken when the disease was refractory, from a patient treated with antithyroid drugs. The TCR was taken from a female donor with Graves disease. CDR3 DNA: TGTGCCAGCAGTTCCTCCAGGGTTAGCGAGACCCAGTACTTC. Its translation: CASSSSRVSETQYF.